Given below is one T cell receptor (beta chain) in context. Its antigen is not known. This sample was included in a study of cytomegalovirus exposure and HLA in healthy donors. Regarding the study as a whole: Earlier analysis found most TCR beta V segments productive about 90% or about 30% of the time. There were reportedly fewer N-insertions in an Asian-associated ancestry cluster than the roughly 670-donor mean, in a later analysis. Presence/absence analyses supposed approximately even sequencing depth among donors.

The PCR had 60 Vbeta and 13 Jbeta primers. Data came from immunoSEQ multiplex PCR; TCRdb stores just in-frame clones and leaves some out. The sample holds approximately 300,000 clones, around 80% seen once. V gave up 5 bases and J gave up 2 bases; unmatched junction bases: 3. CDR1 and CDR2 from the germline V gene are LNHDA and SQIVND (reference sequence). The CDR3 spans 14 residues. This TCR was sampled from a girl aged 2-15 years in good health and CMV-seronegative. Sequences were obtained from PBMCs. The chain recombines TRBV19 with TRBJ1-5; TRBD1 matches at 7 bases. The CDR3 sequence is CASSYDRGNQPQHF. CDR3 nucleotide sequence: TGTGCCAGTAGTTATGACAGGGGCAATCAGCCCCAGCATTTT.